This T cell receptor beta chain came from a study of cytomegalovirus exposure and HLA in healthy donors. For the study at large: Earlier results showed almost 120 million unique TCR beta sequences derived from roughly 180 million T cells.

Overall study findings and caveats: In a later analysis, most CMV-associated TCR beta chains appeared HLA-restricted. A link between a missense DCLRE1C variant and TCR beta V- and J-gene trimming emerged from a later analysis.

With 60 Vbeta and 13 Jbeta primers, the PCR was carried out. Clones were sequenced by immunoSEQ multiplex PCR, and TCRdb holds only the in-frame ones, with some missing. The sample shows some 130,000 clones, approximately 62% of them seen only once. This clone is a singleton in its sample. Its specificity is unknown. No record exists of this donor's CMV serostatus. This CDR3 contains 14 residues. The V end lost 0 bases, the J end lost 1 base, and 9 bases lay between the germline ends. Germline V gene sequence: CDR1 SQVTM, CDR2 ANQGSEA. Input material: PBMCs. V usage is TRBV29-1 and J usage is TRBJ2-5; D remains unclear. This TCR came from a human donor in good health. The CDR3 DNA follows: TGCAGCGTTGAAGAAGATACAATCCAAGAGACCCAGTACTTC. This codes for CSVEEDTIQETQYF.